One TCR beta chain is described in this entry. Its matching antigen is unknown. This sample is drawn from a study of blood T cells in healthy people across ages. The V and J ends lost 5 bases and 0 bases respectively, with 13 bases between them. CDR1 and CDR2 (germline): MDHEN, SYDVKM. This CDR3 contains 15 residues. Study results and limitations: Unsorted PBMC input precluded a conclusive naive versus antigen-experienced comparison.

A second PCR, run for about 7 to 11 cycles, used a sample-barcoded 5' primer plus a J-beta primer mix. A 12-random-nucleotide template-switch adaptor tagged each cDNA molecule. MiXCR, run by TCRdb on the 5' RACE reads, gives a single entry per CDR3 protein. The sample yields fewer than 2,000,000 distinct CDR3 sequences, around 36% seen once. This chain joins TRBV28 and TRBJ1-1; D is undetermined. The sequenced sample was blood. The origin of this receptor is a woman aged 25 to 39 in good health. CDR3 coding DNA: TGTGCCAGCAGTGCCCTCGGGGTGATGAACACTGAAGCTTTCTTT. Its translation is CASSALGVMNTEAFF.